There are a few counts of the clone carrying this T cell receptor (beta chain). Its specificity is unknown. Used for diagnoses were clinical symptoms, serum thyroxine and TRAb, thyroid ultrasound and orbital computed tomography. Fresh peripheral blood, roughly 9.8 ml of it, supplied the PBMCs. The data are from a study of T cells in Graves' hyperthyroidism and ophthalmopathy. Findings of the study overall: Patients with ophthalmopathy were separated from those with stable hyperthyroidism by a 13 V-J model. Among thyroid clonotypes expanded above 0.001, most also appeared in blood.

From RNA transcripts, TCR beta CDR3 regions were amplified. Using the HTBI primer set, a first-round RT-PCR was run on the TCR CDR3. TCRdb analysed the multiplex PCR reads with MiXCR anew, one entry per CDR3 protein. The sample includes a few hundred thousand distinct CDR3 sequences, approximately 15% of them seen just once. The sequencing sample was made of blood. The clonotype was recovered from a woman aged 35 to 49 with Graves' ophthalmopathy.

This CDR3 reads CSAREQGLGTEAFF. Written as DNA, the CDR3 is TGCAGTGCTAGAGAACAGGGGTTGGGCACTGAAGCTTTCTTT. The gene calls are TRBV20-1 and TRBJ1-1; 7 nucleotides align to TRBD1. CDR3 size: 14 residues. The junction had 5 bases not matched to a gene; V was cut back by 0 bases and J by 4 bases. Germline CDR1 is DFQATT and CDR2 is SNEGSKA (reference sequence).